This TCR beta chain originates from a study of identical twins. Study observations and caveats: Cross-sectional statistics, not tracking of the same donors, supported the conclusions.

This CDR3 is built from 12 residues. Trimming left V 1 base short and J 9 bases short, with 9 bases between. The germline V gene has CDR1 SGHRS and CDR2 YFSETQ. Unique molecular identifiers were present on the cDNA, which also gained a universal primer site by template switching. Via MiXCR, TCRdb re-called the 5' RACE reads, giving one row per CDR3 protein. Of 1.5 million to 2 million distinct CDR3 sequences detected, under 35% appear once; the ten largest clones hold approximately 0.29%. Turning to this clonotype: The target antigen is unknown.

There were only healthy Caucasians among the donors. The specimen was cord blood. The chain links TRBV5-1 to TRBJ2-3, with D possibly TRBD2 on 5 matching bases. The receptor's source is a newborn girl in good health. The CDR3 region has the DNA TGCGCCAGCAGCTTGATAGGGAGCACGCAGTATTTT. Its translation is CASSLIGSTQYF.